The T cell receptor beta chain under discussion was sequenced for a study of a mutant IDH1 vaccine in newly diagnosed glioma. Study in general: Investigators started vaccination 4-6 weeks after radiotherapy alone, or with temozolomide cycles.

Data came from immunoSEQ multiplex PCR; TCRdb stores just in-frame clones and leaves some out. The sample gives around 60,000 clones, roughly 84% of which show up once; approximately 8.3% is in the top ten. Comments on this clone: Its antigen is still unknown.

Time point of the sample: week 11, during vaccination. Topical imiquimod was applied with each vaccine dose, which held 300 ug of mutant IDH1 20-mer peptide. Donors had new WHO grade 3 or 4 IDH1-mutant, ATRX-lost astrocytomas. This CDR3 spans 12 amino acids. Germline V gene lookup returns CDR1 SGDLS and CDR2 YYNGEE. Trimming shortened V by 4 bases and J by 8 bases, and 12 bases separated the two germline ends. Source: PBMCs, taken from a glioma patient whose treatment included an IDH1 peptide vaccine. This clonotype was obtained from a woman aged 45-59 years with glioma. The J gene is TRBJ1-2, the V gene TRBV9; no firm D call. The CDR3 sequence is CASSSGSLGYTF. In DNA, the CDR3 is TGTGCCAGCAGCTCCGGCTCCCTGGGCTACACCTTC.